This T cell receptor beta chain is drawn from a study of blood T cell repertoires in COVID-19. Looking at the study overall: PBMCs, B-cell-depleted T cells, or T cells were the source of the cDNA or gDNA that made up the material.

The CDR3 is made up of 16 amino acids. With 4 bases clipped from V and 6 bases from J, the junction kept 9 bases outside the gene matches. The germline V gene encodes CDR1 LNHNV and CDR2 YYDKDF (reference sequence). Profiled with immunoSEQ multiplex PCR; TCRdb holds only in-frame clones, not every one. The repertoire has 200,000 to 300,000 clones, 70% to 90% of them found once; the top ten carry roughly 5%. Seattle enrolled patients during active infection and tracked them longitudinally. The chain has TRBV15 and TRBJ1-5, with TRBD1 identical over 10 bases. This sequence was found in a woman aged 55-70 years with COVID-19, enrolled during active disease. Specimen: peripheral blood. CDR3 loop: CATSTLDRGRVQPQHF. As DNA, the CDR3 is TGTGCCACCAGCACCCTTGACAGGGGGCGAGTTCAGCCCCAGCATTTT.